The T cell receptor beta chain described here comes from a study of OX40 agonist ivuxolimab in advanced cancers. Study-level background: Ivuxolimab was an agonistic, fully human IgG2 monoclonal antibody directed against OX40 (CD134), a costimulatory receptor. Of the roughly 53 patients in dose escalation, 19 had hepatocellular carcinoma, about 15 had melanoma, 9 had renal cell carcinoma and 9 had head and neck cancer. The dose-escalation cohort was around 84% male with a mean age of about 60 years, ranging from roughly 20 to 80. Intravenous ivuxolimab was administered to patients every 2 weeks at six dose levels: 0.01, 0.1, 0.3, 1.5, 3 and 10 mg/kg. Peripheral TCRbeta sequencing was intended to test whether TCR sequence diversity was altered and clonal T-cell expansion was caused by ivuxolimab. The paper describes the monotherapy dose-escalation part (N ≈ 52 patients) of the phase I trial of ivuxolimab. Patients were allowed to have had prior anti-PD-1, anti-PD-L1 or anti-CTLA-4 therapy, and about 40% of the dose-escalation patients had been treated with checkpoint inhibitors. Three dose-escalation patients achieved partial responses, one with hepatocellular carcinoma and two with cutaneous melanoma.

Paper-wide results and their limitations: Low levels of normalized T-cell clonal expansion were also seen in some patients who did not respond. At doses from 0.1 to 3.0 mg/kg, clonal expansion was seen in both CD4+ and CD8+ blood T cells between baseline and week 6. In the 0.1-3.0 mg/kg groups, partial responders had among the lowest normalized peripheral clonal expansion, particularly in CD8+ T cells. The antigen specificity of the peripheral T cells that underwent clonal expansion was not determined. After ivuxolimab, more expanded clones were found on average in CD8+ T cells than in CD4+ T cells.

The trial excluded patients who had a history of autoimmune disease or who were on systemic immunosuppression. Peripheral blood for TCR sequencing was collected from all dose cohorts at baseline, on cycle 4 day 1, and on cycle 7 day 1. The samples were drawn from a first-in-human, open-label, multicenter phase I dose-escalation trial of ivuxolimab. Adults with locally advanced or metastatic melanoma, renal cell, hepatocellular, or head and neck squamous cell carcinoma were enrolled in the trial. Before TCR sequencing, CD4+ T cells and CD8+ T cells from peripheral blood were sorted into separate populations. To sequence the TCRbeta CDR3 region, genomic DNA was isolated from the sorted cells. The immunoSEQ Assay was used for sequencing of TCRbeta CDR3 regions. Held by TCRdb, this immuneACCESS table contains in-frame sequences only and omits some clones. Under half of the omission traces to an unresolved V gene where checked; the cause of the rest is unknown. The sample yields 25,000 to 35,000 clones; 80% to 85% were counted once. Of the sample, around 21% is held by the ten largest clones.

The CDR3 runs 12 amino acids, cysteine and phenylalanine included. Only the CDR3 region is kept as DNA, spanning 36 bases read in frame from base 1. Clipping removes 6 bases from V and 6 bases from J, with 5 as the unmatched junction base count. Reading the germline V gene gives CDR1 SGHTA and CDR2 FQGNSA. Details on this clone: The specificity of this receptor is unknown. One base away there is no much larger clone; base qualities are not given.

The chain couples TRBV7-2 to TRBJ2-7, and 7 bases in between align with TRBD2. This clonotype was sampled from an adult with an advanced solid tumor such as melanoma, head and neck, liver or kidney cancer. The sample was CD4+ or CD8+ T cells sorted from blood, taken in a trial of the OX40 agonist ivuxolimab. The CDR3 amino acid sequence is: CASSLGGGEQYF. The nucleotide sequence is TGTGCCAGCAGTCTGGGGGGGGGCGAGCAGTACTTC.